This is a list of T cell receptor beta chains from one sample in a study of shared clonotypes between healthy human individuals. TCRdb's copy holds only in-frame clones and misses some; the assay was immunoSEQ multiplex PCR. The repertoire holds more than 500,000 clones, 85% to 95% seen once, with approximately 0.11% in the top ten. The sample was naive CD8+ T cells sorted from blood. The receptors come from a woman aged 30 to 39 in good health. Both conserved end residues are part of each CDR3. D genes are given only for firm matches. Clone size, where shown, is once, few, many, or a class for clones that have expanded.

clone size	V gene	J gene	D gene	CDR3 DNA	CDR3 protein
once	TRBV13	TRBJ2-5	.	TGTGCCAGCAGCTTAGAGGGGGGCGATACCCAGTACTTC	CASSLEGGDTQYF
.	TRBV7-9	TRBJ2-1	TRBD2	TGTGCCAGCAGCCCTGGGACTAGCGGGAGTGATGGGGGTTACAATGAGCAGTTCTTC	CASSPGTSGSDGGYNEQFF
.	TRBV6-1	TRBJ2-7	TRBD1	TGTGCCAGCAGTCCTCACGGACAGGGGGCTGGGGAGCAGTACTTC	CASSPHGQGAGEQYF
.	TRBV7-8	TRBJ1-1	.	TGTGCCAGCAGAGAAACAGGGATGAACACTGAAGCTTTCTTT	CASRETGMNTEAFF
.	TRBV30	TRBJ2-5	TRBD2	TGTGCCTGGAACCGCCGTCCGGGGGGAAAAGAGACCCAGTACTTC	CAWNRRPGGKETQYF
.	TRBV28	TRBJ2-2	TRBD1	TGTGCCACCGTGGACAGGGGGAGCACCGGGGAGCTGTTTTTT	CATVDRGSTGELFF
.	TRBV7-9	TRBJ2-3	.	TGTGCCAGCAGCCCGCTCAGGGGGGGCATCGGAGATACGCAGTATTTT	CASSPLRGGIGDTQYF
.	TRBV27	TRBJ1-5	.	TGTGCCAGCGGGACCGACATCAGTCAGCCCCAGCATTTT	CASGTDISQPQHF
.	TRBV7-9	TRBJ2-1	.	TGTGCCAGCAGCTTATCTGTCGGAGGATTCTACAATGAGCAGTTCTTC	CASSLSVGGFYNEQFF
.	TRBV30	TRBJ1-3	.	TGTGCCTGGGGAGGGGGAAGCTCTGGAAACACCATATATTTT	CAWGGGSSGNTIYF
.	TRBV7-9	TRBJ2-1	TRBD1	TGTGCCAGCACAACTACAGGGGGTGCCTACAATGAGCAGTTCTTC	CASTTTGGAYNEQFF
.	TRBV28	TRBJ2-7	.	TGTGCCAGCAGTTTCGGGTATGGGGACGTCTACTCCTACGAGCAGTACTTC	CASSFGYGDVYSYEQYF
once	TRBV5-6	TRBJ2-7	.	TGTGCCAGCAGCTCGAGCGGCCTCTCCTACGAGCAGTACTTC	CASSSSGLSYEQYF
once	TRBV9	TRBJ2-3	TRBD2	TGTGCCAGCAGCGCGACCTACGCTAGCGGGAGTACAGATACGCAGTATTTT	CASSATYASGSTDTQYF
.	TRBV28	TRBJ1-3	.	TGTGCCAGCAGTTTAGTACAGTTGGAAGGTTCTGGAAACACCATATATTTT	CASSLVQLEGSGNTIYF
once	TRBV9	TRBJ2-7	.	TGTGCCAGCAGCGTAGGTGGCGACAGCCTCGAGCAGTACTTC	CASSVGGDSLEQYF
.	TRBV2	TRBJ2-7	.	TGTGCCAGCAGTGACCCGGAGCGCTCCTACGAGCAGTACTTC	CASSDPERSYEQYF
.	TRBV14	TRBJ1-2	.	TGTGCCAGCAGCCGGGGGTTTGTTGACTATGGCTACACCTTC	CASSRGFVDYGYTF
.	TRBV5-1	TRBJ1-1	.	TGCGCCAGCAGCAACCCCCTGGACCGCCGGGTCACTGAAGCTTTCTTT	CASSNPLDRRVTEAFF
.	TRBV19	TRBJ1-5	.	TGTGCCAGTAGGAACGAGGATCAGCCCCAGCATTTT	CASRNEDQPQHF
.	TRBV29-1	TRBJ2-7	.	TGCAGCGTTGAAGGAGGGGAATTTTACGAGCAGTACTTC	CSVEGGEFYEQYF
.	TRBV7-2	TRBJ2-1	.	TGTGCCAGCAGCTTAGCGCCTAGGGGGAGATGGGAGCAGTTCTTC	CASSLAPRGRWEQFF
few	TRBV30	TRBJ1-1	.	TGTGCCTGGAGTACGAGGCGGACTGAAGCTTTCTTT	CAWSTRRTEAFF
.	TRBV6-5	TRBJ2-1	TRBD2	TGTGCCAGCAGTGGGTCTAGCGGGATAAACAATGAGCAGTTCTTC	CASSGSSGINNEQFF
.	TRBV10-3	TRBJ2-7	TRBD1	TGTGCCATCAGTGATGCCGGGACAGGGTCCTACGAGCAGTACTTC	CAISDAGTGSYEQYF
.	TRBV2	TRBJ2-7	TRBD1	TGTGCCAGCGAAAAGCAGGGGGCCCGCAACGAGCAGTACTTC	CASEKQGARNEQYF
.	TRBV6-4	TRBJ1-1	TRBD1	TGTGCCAGCAGAGGGACAGCGCCAACTGAAGCTTTCTTT	CASRGTAPTEAFF
once	TRBV15	TRBJ2-1	TRBD2	TGTGCCACCAGCCAGAGAAGGCTAGCGGGTTTCAATGAGCAGTTCTTC	CATSQRRLAGFNEQFF
.	TRBV28	TRBJ1-1	TRBD1	TGTGCCAGCAGTCTCTACAGGGGCATGAACACTGAAGCTTTCTTT	CASSLYRGMNTEAFF
.	TRBV4-1	TRBJ2-7	TRBD1	TGCGCCAGCAGCCAACAGGGGGTCTACGAGCAGTACTTC	CASSQQGVYEQYF
once	TRBV13	TRBJ1-1	.	TGTGCCAGCAGCTTATGGTCAGAGGGAATGAACACTGAAGCTTTCTTT	CASSLWSEGMNTEAFF
.	TRBV18	TRBJ2-1	TRBD1	TGTGCCAGCTCACGCACCTCCAGGACAGGGGTTCTCTCCTACAATGAGCAGTTCTTC	CASSRTSRTGVLSYNEQFF
.	TRBV13	TRBJ1-1	.	TGTGCCAGCAGCATGGAGGCTGAAGCTTTCTTT	CASSMEAEAFF
.	TRBV28	TRBJ2-6	.	TGTGCCAGCAGTTTTTTTGGGGCTGGGGCCAACGTCCTGACTTTC	CASSFFGAGANVLTF
.	TRBV19	TRBJ2-7	.	TGTGCCAGTAGTATCAGGGGCAAAAGCGTCTACGAGCAGTACTTC	CASSIRGKSVYEQYF
.	TRBV19	TRBJ2-1	TRBD2	TGTGCCAGTAGTATAGGATTAGCGGGAACGGATGAGCAGTTCTTC	CASSIGLAGTDEQFF
.	TRBV19	TRBJ2-7	TRBD1	TGTGCCAGTAGTTCCGGACAGGGGGGCTCCTACGAGCAGTACTTC	CASSSGQGGSYEQYF
.	TRBV5-5	TRBJ2-7	.	TGTGCCAGCAGCTTGTTATGGGGACACTCCTACGAGCAGTACTTC	CASSLLWGHSYEQYF
.	TRBV9	TRBJ2-2	.	TGTGCCAGCGGAGACACCGGGGAGCTGTTTTTT	CASGDTGELFF
.	TRBV18	TRBJ2-3	TRBD1	TGTGCCAGCTCACCACCGGTGGTGTTGGGACAGGGGATATTAGATACGCAGTATTTT	CASSPPVVLGQGILDTQYF
.	TRBV7-9	TRBJ2-7	TRBD1	TGTGCCAGCAGCACAGGGACAGGGGTTGGCTACGAGCAGTACTTC	CASSTGTGVGYEQYF
.	TRBV30	TRBJ2-7	.	TGTGCCTGGAGTCTGGGCGTGGGGTCTCCTTACGAGCAGTACTTC	CAWSLGVGSPYEQYF
.	TRBV11-2	TRBJ2-7	.	TGTGCCAGCAGCTTAGAGGCTTACGAGCAGTACTTC	CASSLEAYEQYF
.	TRBV28	TRBJ2-7	TRBD1	TGTGCCAGCAGTTTAGCTGGGACAGGGGGCAATCTTTTCATCTACGAGCAGTACTTC	CASSLAGTGGNLFIYEQYF
.	TRBV13	TRBJ2-1	.	TGTGCCAGCACCTGGAAGAGTGGAATTGAGCAGTTCTTC	CASTWKSGIEQFF
once	TRBV5-1	TRBJ2-2	.	TGCGCCAGCAGCTTCGGGGGAAACACCGGGGAGCTGTTTTTT	CASSFGGNTGELFF
.	TRBV16	TRBJ2-2	TRBD2	TGTGCCAGCGCGACGGGGACTAGCGCCACCAGTGGGACCGGGGAGCTGTTTTTT	CASATGTSATSGTGELFF
.	TRBV27	TRBJ2-7	TRBD1	TGTGCCAGCAGCCCACAGGGGTCAGGGCAGTACTTC	CASSPQGSGQYF
.	TRBV27	TRBJ2-7	TRBD2	TGTGCCAGCAGTCCCTATAGCGGGAGTGGGAACGAGCAGTACTTC	CASSPYSGSGNEQYF
.	TRBV19	TRBJ2-1	TRBD2	TGTGCCAGTAGTGTCGGGACTAGTTCCTACAATGAGCAGTTCTTC	CASSVGTSSYNEQFF
.	TRBV27	TRBJ2-7	TRBD2	TGTGCCAGCAGTTTAACTAGCGGGTCCTACGAGCAGTACTTC	CASSLTSGSYEQYF
.	TRBV4-1	TRBJ2-1	TRBD2	TGCGCCAGCAGCTTCCTGGGACTAGCGGGAGGGCCGGGATCCTACAATGAGCAGTTCTTC	CASSFLGLAGGPGSYNEQFF
few	TRBV28	TRBJ2-7	.	TGTGCCAGCAGTTGGTTGAAGACCTACGAGCAGTACTTC	CASSWLKTYEQYF